This T cell receptor beta chain was sequenced during a study of technical replicates of blood from a handful of donors. Profiled with immunoSEQ multiplex PCR; TCRdb holds only in-frame clones, not every one. The data hold tens of thousands of clones, with roughly 94% observed a single time. In germline, CDR1 is SEHNR, CDR2 FQNEAQ (reference sequence). Trimming at V came to 3 bases and at J to 0 bases, leaving 9 bases not matched to a gene. The CDR3 loop spans 18 amino acids. This sequence originates from a human donor in good health. The rearrangement joins TRBV7-9 to TRBJ1-2, with TRBD1 matching over 11 bases. The sequenced material came from T cells isolated from PBMCs. The CDR3 sequence: CASSFSPGQGEANYGYTF. The CDR3 DNA follows: TGTGCCAGCAGCTTCTCCCCGGGACAGGGGGAAGCTAACTATGGCTACACCTTC.